One T cell receptor beta chain is described in this entry. Antigen unknown. Both subsets, CD45RA+ naive and CD45RA-negative memory, were split from the CD4+ cells. The sample is drawn from a study of shared clonotypes between healthy human individuals. Produced via immunoSEQ multiplex PCR; TCRdb's table is partial and in-frame only. Of 150,000 to 200,000 clones in the sample, 90% to 95% were seen once. Overall study findings and caveats: Genetic and exposure-history diversity was limited by the small donor number.

This clonotype was obtained from a woman aged 25 to 45 in good health. The material sequenced was naive CD4+ T cells sorted from blood. The subset was: CD45RA+ positively selected.

CDR3: CASSLGSVVSGELFF. CDR3 nucleotides: TGTGCCAGCAGCTTAGGGAGCGTGGTATCCGGGGAGCTGTTTTTT. The chain joins TRBV7-9 to TRBJ2-2; D ambiguous. In germline, CDR1 is SEHNR, CDR2 FQNEAQ (reference sequence). V lost 1 base to trimming and J lost 6 bases, with 12 bases between them. The CDR3 has 15 residues.